Listed below are T cell receptor beta chains from one sample, sequenced in a study of T cell repertoires in cytomegalovirus infection. TCRdb analysed the reads with MiXCR anew, one entry per CDR3 protein. The sample includes approximately 750,000 distinct CDR3 sequences, 35% of them seen just once. The specimen sequenced was PBMCs. The receptors derive from a human donor in good health (CMV status not recorded). Some clones in this sample may be carry-over from other donors' samples. The CDR3 runs from the conserved cysteine through the conserved F or W. The D gene is left open where the match is weak. Not all rows give a size; the values are once, few, many and, for expanded clones, a class.

clone_size | j_call | cdr3_length | v_call | d_call | cdr3_aa | cdr3_nt
NA | TRBJ1-1 | 13 | TRBV25-1 | NA | CASSESGNTEAFF | TGTGCCAGCAGTGAATCGGGCAACACTGAAGCTTTCTTT
NA | TRBJ2-2 | 16 | TRBV6-2/TRBV6-3 | TRBD2 | CASSSGTSGRTGELFF | TGTGCCAGCAGTTCCGGGACTAGCGGGAGGACCGGGGAGCTGTTTTTT
NA | TRBJ2-3 | 15 | TRBV6-5 | NA | CASSAWDPDTDTQYF | TGTGCCAGCAGTGCCTGGGACCCCGACACAGATACGCAGTATTTT
few | TRBJ2-1 | 18 | TRBV19 | TRBD2 | CASSINLAGGPLRNEQFF | TGTGCCAGTAGTATAAACCTAGCGGGAGGGCCTCTTCGCAATGAGCAGTTCTTC
once | TRBJ1-2 | 15 | TRBV6-6 | TRBD1 | CASSPTGTGLYGSTF | TGTGCCAGCAGTCCAACCGGGACAGGTCTTTATGGCTCCACCTTC
NA | TRBJ2-3 | 17 | TRBV7-4 | NA | CASSSRRAGASTDTQYF | TGTGCCAGCAGCTCCCGTAGGGCAGGGGCGAGCACAGATACGCAGTATTTT
NA | TRBJ2-7 | 11 | TRBV7-2 | NA | CYSSDRDPKNF | TGTTACAGCAGCGACCGGGACCCCAAGAACTTC
NA | TRBJ1-5 | 15 | TRBV5-6 | NA | CASSLSPGRNQPQHF | TGTGCCAGCAGCTTGAGTCCAGGGCGGAATCAGCCCCAGCATTTT
NA | TRBJ1-2 | 17 | TRBV6-8 | TRBD1 | CASKFGSGQGADYGYTF | TGTGCCAGCAAATTTGGTTCGGGACAGGGGGCAGACTATGGCTACACCTTC
many | TRBJ1-4 | 15 | TRBV7-8 | TRBD1 | CASSPSRTGNEKLFF | TGTGCCAGCAGCCCATCTCGGACAGGGAATGAAAAACTGTTTTTT
many | TRBJ2-2 | 17 | TRBV7-8 | NA | CASSLAERQINTGELFF | TGTGCCAGCAGCTTAGCTGAGAGACAGATAAACACCGGGGAGCTGTTTTTT
NA | TRBJ1-1 | 14 | TRBV6-6 | NA | CASSYHSLNTEAFF | TGTGCCAGCAGTTACCATTCATTGAACACTGAAGCTTTCTTT
NA | TRBJ2-1 | 16 | TRBV20-1 | TRBD2 | CSANSQGREEYNEQFF | TGCAGTGCTAATTCGCAGGGGCGGGAGGAATACAATGAGCAGTTCTTC
NA | TRBJ2-7 | 11 | TRBV5-1 | TRBD1 | CASTTGDKQYF | TGCGCCAGCACGACAGGGGACAAGCAGTACTTC
once | TRBJ1-3 | 13 | TRBV10-3 | NA | CAIRGETGNTIYF | TGTGCCATCAGGGGAGAAACTGGAAACACCATATATTTT
NA | TRBJ2-7 | 12 | TRBV15 | NA | CATSINSYEQYF | TGTGCCACCTCCATTAACTCCTACGAGCAGTACTTC
NA | TRBJ1-4 | 14 | TRBV6-6 | NA | CASRDGLTNEKLFF | TGTGCCAGCAGGGATGGGCTGACTAATGAAAAACTGTTTTTT
NA | TRBJ1-6 | 15 | TRBV15 | NA | CATSSRQLDRSPLHF | TGTGCCACCAGCAGTCGACAGCTGGATAGGTCACCCCTCCACTTT
NA | TRBJ2-3 | 14 | TRBV20-1 | NA | CSARGAGAADTQYF | TGCAGTGCTAGAGGAGCAGGGGCTGCCGATACGCAGTATTTT
NA | TRBJ2-1 | 15 | TRBV18 | NA | CASSPSRTTFLEQFF | TGTGCCAGCTCACCAAGTAGGACTACGTTTCTTGAGCAGTTCTTC
NA | TRBJ2-2 | 18 | TRBV19 | TRBD1 | CASSEYGQGVFNTGELFF | TGTGCCAGTAGTGAATACGGACAGGGGGTATTCAACACCGGGGAGCTGTTTTTT
NA | TRBJ2-1 | 14 | TRBV20-1 | TRBD1 | CSARAGGSYNEQFF | TGCAGTGCTAGAGCAGGGGGCTCCTACAATGAGCAGTTCTTC
few | TRBJ1-1 | 15 | TRBV7-2 | NA | CASSLVIGVSSEAFF | TGTGCCAGCAGCTTAGTTATAGGAGTCTCATCGGAAGCTTTCTTT
many | TRBJ1-3 | 13 | TRBV12-3/TRBV12-4 | NA | CASSGGYRNTIYF | TGTGCCAGCAGTGGGGGATACCGAAACACCATATATTTT
few | TRBJ2-1 | 17 | TRBV9 | NA | CASSDRLPGTTYNEQFF | TGTGCCAGCAGCGATCGCCTCCCCGGGACCACTTACAATGAGCAGTTCTTC
NA | TRBJ2-7 | 13 | TRBV7-2 | NA | CASSLDGRGEQYF | TGTGCCAGCAGCTTAGATGGCAGGGGCGAGCAGTACTTC
NA | TRBJ1-4 | 11 | TRBV19 | NA | CATGRYEKLFF | TGTGCCACAGGACGTTATGAAAAACTGTTTTTT
NA | TRBJ2-7 | 13 | TRBV6-2/TRBV6-3 | TRBD2 | CASSGGLTYEQYF | TGTGCCAGCTCGGGGGGACTAACCTACGAGCAGTACTTC
NA | TRBJ1-4 | 13 | TRBV5-1 | TRBD1 | CASRTGSNGKLFF | TGCGCCAGTCGGACAGGGAGTAATGGAAAACTGTTTTTT
NA | TRBJ2-3 | 14 | TRBV5-1 | NA | CASSATGRTDTQYF | TGCGCCAGCAGCGCGACCGGGCGCACAGATACGCAGTATTTT
once | TRBJ2-1 | 13 | TRBV20-1 | TRBD1 | CSLRDRVGNEQFF | TGCAGCTTAAGGGACAGGGTAGGGAATGAGCAGTTCTTC
NA | TRBJ1-2 | 8 | TRBV5-4 | NA | CANPSRYF | TGTGCCAACCCCTCCCGATACTTC
NA | TRBJ2-1 | 17 | TRBV5-8 | TRBD2 | CASSEPRTSGTWDEQFF | TGTGCCAGCAGCGAGCCTAGAACTAGCGGGACCTGGGATGAGCAGTTCTTC
NA | TRBJ2-5 | 14 | TRBV28 | NA | CASSPWTEQETQYF | TGTGCCAGCAGTCCTTGGACGGAGCAAGAGACCCAGTACTTC
NA | TRBJ1-4 | 18 | TRBV10-3 | NA | CAISGRGSDKISNEQLFF | TGTGCCATCAGTGGGAGAGGATCGGACAAGATCTCTAATGAACAACTGTTTTTT
NA | TRBJ1-2 | 12 | TRBV19 | NA | CASSGTLYGYTF | TGTGCCAGTAGTGGGACTCTCTATGGCTACACCTTC
few | TRBJ2-4 | 15 | TRBV28 | TRBD1 | CASSYRGLAKNIQYF | TGTGCCAGCTCCTACAGGGGTCTGGCCAAAAACATTCAGTACTTC
NA | TRBJ1-2 | 15 | TRBV5-6 | NA | CASSLSGGWSYGYTF | TGTGCCAGCAGCTTAAGTGGGGGTTGGTCCTATGGCTACACCTTC
NA | TRBJ1-1 | 10 | TRBV6-1 | NA | CASNYLGAFF | TGTGCCAGCAACTATTTAGGAGCTTTCTTT
NA | TRBJ2-5 | 14 | TRBV5-1 | TRBD2 | CASSFGTSEETQYF | TGCGCCAGCAGCTTCGGGACTAGCGAAGAGACCCAGTACTTC
NA | TRBJ2-1 | 15 | TRBV24-1 | NA | CATSRRTSRDNEQFF | TGTGCCACCAGTAGGAGGACCTCAAGGGACAATGAGCAGTTCTTC
NA | TRBJ2-5 | 16 | TRBV2 | TRBD2 | CASNLFSGSRKETQYF | TGTGCCAGCAACCTCTTTAGCGGGAGCAGGAAAGAGACCCAGTACTTC
NA | TRBJ2-7 | 15 | TRBV4-1 | TRBD2 | CASLQGAGGAYEQYF | TGCGCCAGCCTCCAAGGAGCGGGAGGTGCTTACGAGCAGTACTTC
few | TRBJ1-2 | 15 | TRBV7-2 | NA | CASSLGGNSGYGYTF | TGTGCCAGCAGCTTAGGGGGGAACTCTGGCTATGGCTACACCTTC
few | TRBJ1-5 | 17 | TRBV6-1 | NA | CASSEQMRVSSNQPQHF | TGTGCCAGCAGTGAACAAATGAGGGTATCGAGCAATCAGCCCCAGCATTTT
few | TRBJ2-7 | 15 | TRBV12-3/TRBV12-4 | NA | CASSFRGRTDYEQYF | TGTGCCAGCAGTTTCCGCGGCAGGACTGACTACGAGCAGTACTTC
many | TRBJ2-7 | 14 | TRBV12-3/TRBV12-4 | TRBD1 | CASSRSGTAYEQYF | TGTGCCAGCAGCCGTTCCGGGACAGCTTACGAGCAGTACTTC
NA | TRBJ2-1 | 14 | TRBV11-2 | NA | CASSLNLLAGGQFF | TGTGCCAGCAGCTTAAATCTCCTCGCGGGTGGGCAGTTCTTC
NA | TRBJ1-6 | 14 | TRBV28 | TRBD1 | CASRPQGGNSPLHF | TGTGCCAGCCGACCCCAGGGGGGAAATTCACCCCTCCACTTT
many | TRBJ1-1 | 10 | TRBV12-3/TRBV12-4 | NA | CASRGFEAFF | TGTGCCAGCAGGGGGTTTGAAGCTTTCTTT
NA | TRBJ1-1 | 15 | TRBV5-6 | NA | CDSSYLRTRNNEAFF | TGTGACAGCAGCTATTTACGGACCAGGAACAATGAAGCTTTCTTT
few | TRBJ2-5 | 16 | TRBV7-3 | TRBD1 | CASSPNRDRDQETQYF | TGTGCCAGCAGCCCAAACCGGGACAGAGATCAAGAGACCCAGTACTTC